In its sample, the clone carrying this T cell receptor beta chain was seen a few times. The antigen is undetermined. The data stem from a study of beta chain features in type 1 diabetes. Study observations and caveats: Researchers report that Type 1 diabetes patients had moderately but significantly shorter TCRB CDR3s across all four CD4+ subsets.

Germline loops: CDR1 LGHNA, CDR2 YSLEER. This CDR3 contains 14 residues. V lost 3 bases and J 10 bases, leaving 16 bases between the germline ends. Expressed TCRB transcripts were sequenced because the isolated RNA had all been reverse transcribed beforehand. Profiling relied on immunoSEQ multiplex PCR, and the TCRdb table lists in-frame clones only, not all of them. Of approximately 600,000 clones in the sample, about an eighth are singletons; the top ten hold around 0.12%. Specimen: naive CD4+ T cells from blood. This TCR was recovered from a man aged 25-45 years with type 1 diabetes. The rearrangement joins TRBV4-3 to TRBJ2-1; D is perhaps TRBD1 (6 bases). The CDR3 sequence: CASSHRGGQFEQFF. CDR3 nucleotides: TGCGCCAGCAGCCACCGTGGTGGACAGTTCGAGCAGTTCTTC.